A single sample gave rise to the 7 T cell receptor beta chains below, sequenced in a study of response to subunit inactivated influenza vaccine. TCRdb called the RT-PCR reads again in MiXCR, with one record for every CDR3 protein. This table has 500,000 to 700,000 distinct CDR3 sequences, around a quarter appearing once. These records were also assigned to another study, of T cells expressing NK-cell markers. That work adds: Libraries used 5'RACE template switching adding universal primer site and UMIs.

The sample in question was CD4+ T cells sorted from PBMCs, obtained about 12 days after vaccination. The receptors shown here come from a man over 45 who received an inactivated influenza vaccine.

This clonotype has only a few counts. The chain joins TRBV7-6 to TRBJ2-1, with unresolved D. The V gene lost 2 bases and the J gene lost 4 bases, with 18 bases spanning the gap. The length of the CDR3 is 17 residues. Germline V gene sequence: CDR1 SGHVS, CDR2 FNYEAQ. CDR3 bases: TGTGCCAGCAGCTTAAGAACCCCTACAGAGGTATACAATGAGCAGTTCTTC. As protein: CASSLRTPTEVYNEQFF.

This clonotype was recorded many times. V gene TRBV5-1 combines with J gene TRBJ2-2, with a weak D call TRBD2 (5 bases). This CDR3 region has 13 residues. The V gene's germline CDR1 is SGHRS and CDR2 YFSETQ. Trimming removed 4 bases at V and 13 bases at J, with 17 bases between. The CDR3 region is CASSIDRVRGLFF. CDR3 DNA sequence: TGCGCCAGCAGCATAGACCGGGTCCGGGGGCTGTTTTTT. Filled out from reference TRBV5-1 and TRBJ2-2, the complete variable domain reads KAGVTQTPRYLIKTRGQQVTLSCSPISGHRSVSWYQQTPGQGLQFLFEYFSETQRNKGNFPGRFSGRQFSNSRSEMNVSTLELGDSALYLCASSIDRVRGLFFGEGSRLTVL.

The rearrangement uses TRBV7-2 and TRBJ2-3, with D possibly matching TRBD2 (5 bases). The V end lost 6 bases, the J end lost 6 bases, and 16 bases lay between the germline ends. CDR1 is SGHTA and CDR2 is FQGNSA in the germline V gene. This CDR3 contains 14 residues. CDR3: CASSPPGIGDTQYF. The CDR3 DNA follows: TGTGCCAGCAGTCCTCCCGGGATAGGTGATACGCAGTATTTT. Looking up the rest from reference TRBV7-2 and TRBJ2-3 gives the full variable domain: GAGVSQSPSNKVTEKGKDVELRCDPISGHTALYWYRQSLGQGLEFLIYFQGNSAPDKSGLPSDRFSAERTGGSVSTLTIQRTQQEDSAVYLCASSPPGIGDTQYFGPGTRLTVL.

This sequence joins TRBV2 and TRBJ2-2; weak D call: TRBD2 (6 bases). This CDR3 is built from 17 residues. V was shortened by 2 bases and J by 0 bases, with 13 bases between the two germline ends. The germline V gene has CDR1 SNHLY and CDR2 FYNNEI. CDR3 in DNA: TGTGCCAGCAGTGAACAGGGTGGGGGGTCGAACACCGGGGAGCTGTTTTTT. Translation gives CASSEQGGGSNTGELFF.

The chain links TRBV10-2 to TRBJ2-3; 7 bases align to TRBD1. CDR3 length: 16 residues. Germline lookup yields CDR1 WSHSY and CDR2 SAAADI. J lost 0 bases, V lost 2 bases, and 5 bases had no gene match. The CDR3 DNA sequence: TGCGCCAGCAGTGAGGGACAGGCGATTAGCACAGATACGCAGTATTTT. It yields the protein CASSEGQAISTDTQYF.

This clonotype was seen at least ten times. The J gene is TRBJ2-5, the V gene TRBV7-9; 14 bases match TRBD2. This CDR3 has 17 amino acids. With 1 base clipped from V and 3 bases from J, the junction kept 4 bases outside the gene matches. Germline CDR1 SEHNR, CDR2 FQNEAQ (reference sequence). The DNA of the CDR3 is TGTGCCAGCAGCTTAGACCCGGGACTAGCGGGGGAAGAGACCCAGTACTTC. It codes for CASSLDPGLAGEETQYF.

The chain recombines TRBV6-2 or TRBV6-3 with TRBJ1-1; D may be TRBD1 (6 bases). Trimming shortened V by 6 bases and J by 6 bases, and 20 bases separated the two germline ends. Germline-derived CDR1 and CDR2 are MNHEY and SVGEGT. CDR3 length equals 15 residues. The CDR3 loop is CASSRRTAGLPEAFF. For the CDR3, the DNA is TGTGCCAGCAGCCGCCGGACAGCGGGGCTTCCTGAAGCTTTCTTT.